This note documents a single T cell receptor (beta chain) sequence. The sample originates from a study of tissue T cells after allogeneic stem cell transplantation. Steroid-refractory graft-versus-host disease after allogeneic hematopoietic cell transplant qualified adults for prospective research-autopsy enrollment. The CDR3 loop spans 15 amino acids. Deletions cut 1 base from V and 2 bases from J, with 9 bases between. The germline V gene encodes CDR1 SGHTA and CDR2 FQGNSA. Using immunoSEQ multiplex PCR, the repertoire was profiled, and TCRdb retains in-frame clones only, with some absent. The table shows approximately 3,500 clones, with around 75% occurring only once.

The chain uses TRBV7-2 and TRBJ1-3, with unresolved D. The sequences come from small intestine tissue, collected at autopsy. This clonotype originated in a male patient aged 60 or over with steroid-refractory graft-versus-host disease after an allogeneic stem cell transplant. Some T cells may arise from the graft donor. The CDR3 bases are TGTGCCAGCAGCTTAGGAGTCTCTCCTGGAAACACCATATATTTT. As protein: CASSLGVSPGNTIYF.